This T cell receptor (beta chain) came from a study of post-analysis software for immune sequencing data. Overall study: Both relapsing-remitting and secondary progressive multiple sclerosis featured among the disease courses, as did progressive-relapsing multiple sclerosis. Regarding the study as a whole: Five or six TRBV segments were significantly more frequent in patients than in controls. TRBV5-6, TRBV5-1 and TRBV20-1 were among these segments. Batch-matched samples strongly co-clustered by F measure. People with multiple sclerosis had a significantly lower normalized Chao1 diversity than controls did.

Unique molecular identifiers had been added to the TCR beta cDNA libraries. It was from roughly 1 to 10 million T cells that some 500,000 cDNA molecules came. TCRdb called the PCR reads again in MiXCR, with one record for every CDR3 protein. The table shows 600,000 to 700,000 distinct CDR3 sequences, with approximately 59% occurring only once. Per germline, CDR1 MGHDK and CDR2 SYGVNS. This CDR3 has 16 residues. Trimming removed 4 bases from V and 2 bases from J; junction bases left unmatched: 8. For this clonotype: The antigen is unknown.

V gene TRBV25-1 combines with J gene TRBJ2-3; the match to TRBD2 covers 8 bases. The sequence was obtained from a girl aged 2-15 years with multiple sclerosis. The sequencing sample was made of blood. The CDR3 here is CASSAGLADDTDTQYF. CDR3 in DNA: TGTGCCAGCAGTGCTGGACTAGCAGATGACACAGATACGCAGTATTTT.